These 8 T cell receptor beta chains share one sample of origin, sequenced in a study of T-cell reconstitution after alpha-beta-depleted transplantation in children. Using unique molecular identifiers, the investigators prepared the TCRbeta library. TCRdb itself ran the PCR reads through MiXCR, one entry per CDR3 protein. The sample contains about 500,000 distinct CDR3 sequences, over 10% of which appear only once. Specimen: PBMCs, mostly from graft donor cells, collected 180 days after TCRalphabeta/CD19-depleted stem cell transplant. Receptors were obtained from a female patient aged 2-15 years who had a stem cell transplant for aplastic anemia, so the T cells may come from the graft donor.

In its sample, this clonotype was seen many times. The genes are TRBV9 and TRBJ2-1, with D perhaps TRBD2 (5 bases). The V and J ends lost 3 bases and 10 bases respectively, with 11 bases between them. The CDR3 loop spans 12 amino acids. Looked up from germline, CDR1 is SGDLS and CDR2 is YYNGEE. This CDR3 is CASSAARGEQFF. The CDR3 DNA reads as TGTGCCAGCAGCGCGGCCAGAGGGGAGCAGTTCTTC. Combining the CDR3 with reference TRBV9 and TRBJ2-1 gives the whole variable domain DSGVTQTPKHLITATGQRVTLRCSPRSGDLSVYWYQQSLDQGLQFLIQYYNGEERAKGNILERFSAQQFPDLHSELNLSSLELGDSALYFCASSAARGEQFFGPGTRLTVL.

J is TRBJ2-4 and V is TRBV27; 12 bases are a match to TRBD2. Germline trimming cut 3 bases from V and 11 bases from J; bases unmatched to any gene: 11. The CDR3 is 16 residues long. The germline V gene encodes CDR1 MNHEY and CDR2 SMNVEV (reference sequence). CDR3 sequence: CASSFRLAGAGALQYF. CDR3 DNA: TGTGCCAGCAGTTTTCGACTAGCGGGAGCGGGGGCCCTTCAGTACTTC.

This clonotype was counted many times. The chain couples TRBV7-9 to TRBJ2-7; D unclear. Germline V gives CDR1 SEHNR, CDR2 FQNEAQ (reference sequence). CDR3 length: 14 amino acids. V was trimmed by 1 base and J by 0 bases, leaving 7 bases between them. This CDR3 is CASSLEGTSYEQYF. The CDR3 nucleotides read TGTGCCAGCAGCTTAGAAGGAACCTCCTACGAGCAGTACTTC.

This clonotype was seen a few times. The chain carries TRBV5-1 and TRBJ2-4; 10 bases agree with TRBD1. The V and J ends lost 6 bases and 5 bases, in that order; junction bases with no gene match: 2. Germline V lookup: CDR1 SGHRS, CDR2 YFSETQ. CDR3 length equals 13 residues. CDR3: CASTGQGENIQYF. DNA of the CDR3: TGCGCCAGCACCGGACAGGGGGAAAACATTCAGTACTTC. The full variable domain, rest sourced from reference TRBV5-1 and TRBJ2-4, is KAGVTQTPRYLIKTRGQQVTLSCSPISGHRSVSWYQQTPGQGLQFLFEYFSETQRNKGNFPGRFSGRQFSNSRSEMNVSTLELGDSALYLCASTGQGENIQYFGAGTRLSVL.

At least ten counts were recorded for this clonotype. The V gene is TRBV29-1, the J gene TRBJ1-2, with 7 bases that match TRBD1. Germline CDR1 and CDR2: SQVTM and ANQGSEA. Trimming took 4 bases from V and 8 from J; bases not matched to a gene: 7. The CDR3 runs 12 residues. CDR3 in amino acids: CSVVAARGGYTF. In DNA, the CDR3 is TGCAGCGTTGTGGCGGCCAGGGGGGGCTACACCTTC.

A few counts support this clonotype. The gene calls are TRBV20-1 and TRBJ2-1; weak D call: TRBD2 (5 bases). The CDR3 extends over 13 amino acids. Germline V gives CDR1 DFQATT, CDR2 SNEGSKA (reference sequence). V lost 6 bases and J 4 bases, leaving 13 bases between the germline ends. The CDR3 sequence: CSATRTGYNEQFF. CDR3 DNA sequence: TGCAGTGCCACCCGGACTGGTTACAATGAGCAGTTCTTC.

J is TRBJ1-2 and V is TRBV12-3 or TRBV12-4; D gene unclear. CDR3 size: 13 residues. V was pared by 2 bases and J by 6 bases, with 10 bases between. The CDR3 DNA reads TGTGCCAGCAGTTTATGTAATGACCATGGCTACACCTTC. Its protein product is CASSLCNDHGYTF.

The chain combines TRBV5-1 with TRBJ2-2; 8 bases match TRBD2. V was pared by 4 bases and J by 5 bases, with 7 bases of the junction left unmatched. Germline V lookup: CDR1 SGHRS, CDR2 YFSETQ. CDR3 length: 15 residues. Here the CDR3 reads CASSVKREWTGELFF. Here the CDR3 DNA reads TGCGCCAGCAGCGTGAAGCGGGAGTGGACCGGGGAGCTGTTTTTT.